What follows are 20 T cell receptor beta chains derived from one specimen sequenced in a study of shared clonotypes between healthy human individuals. Method: immunoSEQ multiplex PCR; TCRdb's copy keeps in-frame clones and lacks some. The data show roughly 1,500,000 clones, 98% seen once. The sample was naive CD4+ T cells sorted from blood. Specified subset: CD45RA+ positively selected. The receptors shown here come from a man aged 25-40 years in good health.

This chain connects TRBV9 to TRBJ2-2; D not resolved. Per the germline V gene, CDR1 is SGDLS and CDR2 is YYNGEE. V lost 0 bases and J lost 4, with 7 bases in between. This CDR3 has 14 residues. CDR3 coding DNA: TGTGCCAGCAGCGTAGAGGCTGCCACCGGGGAGCTGTTTTTT. Amino acids: CASSVEAATGELFF.

V usage is TRBV7-9 and J usage is TRBJ2-1; tentatively, D is TRBD2 (6 bases). Trimming took off 5 bases at V and 5 bases at J, with 19 bases between the two ends. The length of the CDR3 is 16 residues. The germline CDR1 and CDR2 sequences are SEHNR and FQNEAQ (reference sequence). CDR3 nucleotides: TGTGCCAGCAGCCCTGATGGGGGAGGCGGACACAATGAGCAGTTCTTC. This encodes CASSPDGGGGHNEQFF.

The chain joins TRBV15 to TRBJ1-3; D is unclear. Trimming pared 0 bases from V and 0 bases from J, leaving 9 bases between. This CDR3 region has 16 residues. Looked up from germline, CDR1 is LNHNV and CDR2 is YYDKDF (reference sequence). The chain's CDR3 is CATSRETSNSGNTIYF. In DNA, the CDR3 is TGTGCCACCAGCAGAGAGACTTCTAACTCTGGAAACACCATATATTTT.

V usage is TRBV5-1 and J usage is TRBJ2-1; D gene ambiguous. The length of the CDR3 is 13 residues. The V end was cut by 2 bases, the J end by 7 bases, with 10 bases between. CDR1 SGHRS and CDR2 YFSETQ come from the germline V gene. DNA for the CDR3: TGCGCCAGCAGCTTATTGATCGGAAATGAGCAGTTCTTC. This codes for CASSLLIGNEQFF.

The chain joins TRBV11-2 to TRBJ2-7; D gene uncertain. The germline V and J ends were trimmed by 2 bases and 3 bases, with 8 bases remaining between them. CDR1 is SGHAT, CDR2 FQNNGV, per germline. CDR3 size: 13 residues. The DNA of the CDR3 is TGTGCCAGCAGCTTACGACCGATCTACGAGCAGTACTTC. This sequence encodes CASSLRPIYEQYF.

The rearrangement links TRBV5-5 to TRBJ2-7; D might be TRBD2 (5 bases). The CDR3 has 15 amino acids. Germline-derived CDR1 and CDR2 are SGHKS and YYEKEE (reference sequence). With 5 bases removed from V and 4 bases from J, the gap between germline ends came to 19 bases. The CDR3 sequence: CASRSFEGVSYEQYF. Here the CDR3 DNA reads TGTGCCAGCAGGTCCTTCGAGGGAGTCAGTTACGAGCAGTACTTC. The full variable domain, completed using reference TRBV5-5 and TRBJ2-7, is DAGVTQSPTHLIKTRGQQVTLRCSPISGHKSVSWYQQVLGQGPQFIFQYYEKEERGRGNFPDRFSARQFPNYSSELNVNALLLGDSALYLCASRSFEGVSYEQYFGPGTRLTVT.

V and J are TRBV11-1 and TRBJ2-7; D is possibly TRBD1 (6 bases). V was trimmed by 3 bases and J by 8 bases, leaving 26 bases between them. The CDR3 has 17 residues. Per germline, CDR1 SGHAT and CDR2 FQDESV (reference sequence). CDR3 DNA sequence: TGTGCCAGCAGCTTTAGGGGGTCCGCCATCGATCAGCGGCAGCAGTACTTC. Translation: CASSFRGSAIDQRQQYF.

This clone was detected only once. The CDR3 sequence is CASSFKRTGELFF. The CDR3 DNA reads as TGTGCCAGCAGTTTTAAAAGGACCGGGGAGCTGTTTTTT. The gene calls are TRBV6-5 and TRBJ2-2; D is uncertain. This CDR3 is 13 amino acids long. Germline V gene data show CDR1 as MNHEY and CDR2 as SVGAGI. The V and J ends lost 4 bases and 5 bases respectively, with 8 bases between them.

The chain joins TRBV5-5 to TRBJ1-2; 10 nucleotides align to TRBD1. This CDR3 region has 15 residues. Germline CDR1 SGHKS, CDR2 YYEKEE (reference sequence). The V and J ends lost 0 bases and 3 bases, in that order; junction bases with no gene match: 2. DNA for the CDR3: TGTGCCAGCAGCTTGGTTGGGACAGGGGACTATGGCTACACCTTC. As protein: CASSLVGTGDYGYTF.

V and J are TRBV11-2 and TRBJ1-3; D may be TRBD1 (5 bases). Germline V gene data show CDR1 as SGHAT and CDR2 as FQNNGV. The CDR3 is made up of 15 amino acids. Trimming cost V 0 bases and J 2 bases, with 8 bases left between them. CDR3 sequence (DNA): TGTGCCAGCAGCTTAGAGGGACTGGCTGGAAACACCATATATTTT. It yields the protein CASSLEGLAGNTIYF.

This clone has just one count. This chain uses TRBV18 with TRBJ1-1; no clear D. Germline assignment: CDR1 KGHSH and CDR2 LQKENI. This CDR3 spans 15 amino acids. V was clipped by 0 bases and J by 2 bases, with 10 bases between them. CDR3 in amino acids: CASSPPEKVNTEAFF. In DNA, the CDR3 is TGTGCCAGCTCACCACCAGAGAAAGTCAACACTGAAGCTTTCTTT.

This sequence joins TRBV4-2 and TRBJ2-7; D is possibly TRBD2 (6 bases). Trimming took off 3 bases at V and 1 base at J, with 19 bases between the two ends. This CDR3 contains 17 residues. Germline assignment: CDR1 LGHNA and CDR2 YNFKEQ. DNA of the CDR3: TGTGCCAGCAGCCACGCCACTGGGACTTCCCGATCCTACGAGCAGTACTTC. Translated: CASSHATGTSRSYEQYF.

The chain is built from TRBV18 and TRBJ2-3, with D possibly matching TRBD1 (6 bases). The CDR3 totals 16 residues. V was pared by 6 bases and J by 1 base, with 17 bases between. Germline lookup yields CDR1 KGHSH and CDR2 LQKENI. The CDR3, as DNA: TGTGCCAGCTCCATCATGGGTGGACAGCGCACAGATACGCAGTATTTT. Its protein is CASSIMGGQRTDTQYF.

In its sample, this clone was seen once. Within the sample, other DNA sequences also encode this same CDR3. V usage is TRBV11-2 and J usage is TRBJ2-5; D gene uncertain. CDR1 and CDR2 from the germline V gene are SGHAT and FQNNGV. CDR3 length equals 11 residues. Trimming shortened V by 3 bases and J by 4 bases, and 3 bases separated the two germline ends. The DNA for the CDR3 is TGTGCCAGCAGCTTCCGAGAGACCCAGTACTTC. Encoded protein: CASSFRETQYF.

The chain couples TRBV10-3 to TRBJ1-5; possible D gene TRBD1, 5 bases. Germline V gene data show CDR1 as ENHRY and CDR2 as SYGVKD. This CDR3 has 15 amino acids. V was shortened by 0 bases and J by 5 bases, with 11 bases between the two germline ends. The CDR3 reads CAISESRGVDQPQHF. CDR3 in DNA: TGTGCCATCAGTGAGTCGAGGGGAGTGGATCAGCCCCAGCATTTT.

As regards this clone: The same CDR3 arises from other DNA sequences in this sample as well. This chain joins TRBV5-4 and TRBJ2-7, with TRBD2 matching over 13 bases. Germline V gives CDR1 SGHNT, CDR2 YYREEE (reference sequence). The trim removed 3 bases at V and 2 bases at J, leaving 2 bases unmatched. The length of the CDR3 is 15 residues. CDR3 in DNA: TGTGCCAGCAGCTCCGGGACTAGCGGGGCCTACGAGCAGTACTTC. Translating it yields CASSSGTSGAYEQYF. Full variable domain (remainder filled in from reference TRBV5-4 and TRBJ2-7): ETGVTQSPTHLIKTRGQQVTLRCSSQSGHNTVSWYQQALGQGPQFIFQYYREEENGRGNFPPRFSGLQFPNYSSELNVNALELDDSALYLCASSSGTSGAYEQYFGPGTRLTVT.

The gene calls are TRBV30 and TRBJ1-1; D possibly corresponds to TRBD1 (5 bases). Germline V gene data show CDR1 as GTSNPN and CDR2 as SVGIG (reference sequence). V shed 1 base and J shed 6 bases, with 15 bases lying between them. This CDR3 has 14 residues. The CDR3 protein is CAWSGDSGSAEAFF. CDR3 DNA: TGTGCCTGGAGTGGTGACAGTGGGTCCGCTGAAGCTTTCTTT.

The rearrangement links TRBV4-1 to TRBJ2-5; 9 positions match TRBD1. Germline lookup yields CDR1 MGHRA and CDR2 YSYEKL. The CDR3 loop spans 15 amino acids. V dropped 4 bases and J dropped 5; count of bases not matched to a gene: 8. DNA for the CDR3: TGCGCCAGCAGCCTAACCGGGACAGGGTGGGAGACCCAGTACTTC. It codes for CASSLTGTGWETQYF.

This chain links TRBV19 with TRBJ1-1; D is perhaps TRBD1 (6 bases). The CDR3 is made up of 14 amino acids. Germline CDR1 is LNHDA and CDR2 is SQIVND (reference sequence). The V and J ends lost 7 bases and 6 bases respectively, with 18 bases between them. The CDR3 DNA follows: TGTGCCAGTAACCCACAGGGAGGGAAGGCTGAAGCTTTCTTT. It codes for CASNPQGGKAEAFF.

V usage is TRBV18 and J usage is TRBJ2-4, with 11 bases matching TRBD1. Germline V CDR1 and CDR2: KGHSH, LQKENI. This CDR3 has 14 amino acids. J was trimmed by 10 bases and V by 3 bases; bases with no gene match: 5. CDR3 in amino acids: CASSPLGTGGIQYF. The DNA of the CDR3 is TGTGCCAGCTCACCCTTAGGGACAGGGGGGATTCAGTACTTC. The variable domain in full, with the rest retrieved from reference TRBV18 and TRBJ2-4, is NAGVMQNPRHLVRRRGQEARLRCSPMKGHSHVYWYRQLPEEGLKFMVYLQKENIIDESGMPKERFSAEFPKEGPSILRIQQVVRGDSAAYFCASSPLGTGGIQYFGAGTRLSVL.